This is a list of T cell receptor beta chains from one sample in a study of blood T cell repertoires in COVID-19. This table comes from immunoSEQ multiplex PCR, and its TCRdb copy is limited to in-frame clones, with some not included. The sample contains about 170,000 clones, 70% to 85% of which appear only once. Specimen: PBMCs or T cells enriched from blood (not recorded which). All receptors derive from a man aged 50 or older who had recovered from COVID-19. Each CDR3 is given with its conserved first and last residue.

J: TRBJ2-1
V: TRBV19
CDR3: CASSIRLAGGPEFF

J: TRBJ1-5
V: TRBV4-2
CDR3: CASSRDYSNQPQHF

J: TRBJ2-7
V: TRBV3-1/TRBV3-2
CDR3: CASSPRLAGAIDEQYF

J: TRBJ2-7
V: TRBV4-3
CDR3: CASSQVGGQGYEQYF

J: TRBJ2-2
V: TRBV4-2
CDR3: CASSQDGGGRNTGELFF

J: TRBJ1-1
V: TRBV30
CDR3: CAWWNRDTEAFF

J: TRBJ1-1
V: TRBV12-3/TRBV12-4
CDR3: CASSLAQRAEAFF

J: TRBJ2-2
V: TRBV19
CDR3: CASRTPGGAGTGELFF

J: TRBJ2-1
V: TRBV7-9
CDR3: CASSQQTSGGYNEQFF

J: TRBJ2-1
V: TRBV5-1
CDR3: CASSQGQGYNEQFF

J: TRBJ1-5
V: TRBV6-1
CDR3: CASSELTGVNQPQHF

J: TRBJ1-5
V: TRBV18
CDR3: CASSPGQYSNQPQHF

J: TRBJ1-5
V: TRBV6-5
CDR3: CASSWASGRQPQHF

J: TRBJ2-3
V: TRBV5-4
CDR3: CASSLGLAGTDTQYF